This entry lists 10 T cell receptor beta chains sequenced from one sample in a study of blood T cell repertoires in COVID-19. TCRdb keeps only in-frame clones here, not all; method: immunoSEQ multiplex PCR. In the table there are roughly 360,000 clones, more than 75% of which are singletons. Material: PBMCs or T cells enriched from blood (not recorded which). These receptors came from a woman in her 30s with acute COVID-19.

The chain uses TRBV30 and TRBJ2-1, with 9 bases aligning to TRBD1. Per germline, CDR1 GTSNPN and CDR2 SVGIG (reference sequence). This CDR3 region has 16 residues. Trimming took 3 bases from V and 3 from J; bases not matched to a gene: 9. The DNA of the CDR3 is TGTGCCTGGAGGGGAGCTGGGGACAGGGTCTACAATGAGCAGTTCTTC. Its translation is CAWRGAGDRVYNEQFF.

J is TRBJ2-1 and V is TRBV5-1, with D perhaps matching TRBD2 (6 bases). The CDR3 is 16 residues long. Trimming took off 4 bases at V and 2 bases at J, with 16 bases between the two ends. Germline V CDR1 and CDR2: SGHRS, YFSETQ. The chain's CDR3 is CASSHGLKPAYNEQFF. DNA for the CDR3: TGCGCCAGCAGCCACGGACTAAAACCGGCCTACAATGAGCAGTTCTTC.

V and J are TRBV18 and TRBJ2-7; D call uncertain. V dropped 1 base and J dropped 6 bases, with 10 bases sitting between them. The germline V gene encodes CDR1 KGHSH and CDR2 LQKENI. The CDR3 consists of 13 residues. The CDR3 DNA follows: TGTGCCAGCTCACCACGGAATGGAGTCGAGCAGTACTTC. It translates to CASSPRNGVEQYF.

The chain couples TRBV7-6 to TRBJ2-1, with TRBD2 matching 10 bases. The CDR3 spans 17 residues. Germline V lookup: CDR1 SGHVS, CDR2 FNYEAQ. V trimming: 2 bases; J trimming: 4 bases; junction bases outside the gene matches: 8. The CDR3 here is CASSLLFSGGTYNEQFF. The CDR3 nucleotides are TGTGCCAGCAGCTTATTATTTAGCGGGGGGACTTACAATGAGCAGTTCTTC. Together with reference TRBV7-6 and TRBJ2-1, the CDR3 gives the full variable domain: GAGVSQSPRYKVTKRGQDVALRCDPISGHVSLYWYRQALGQGPEFLTYFNYEAQQDKSGLPNDRFSAERPEGSISTLTIQRTEQRDSAMYRCASSLLFSGGTYNEQFFGPGTRLTVL.

Of note for this clone: Other DNA variants within this sample encode the same CDR3. The chain combines TRBV2 with TRBJ1-5; 7 bases fit TRBD1. V shed 6 bases and J 2 bases; nucleotides not matched to a gene: 1. CDR1 and CDR2 (germline): SNHLY, FYNNEI. The CDR3 has 13 residues. The CDR3 sequence is CASSGTGNQPQHF. The CDR3 region has the DNA TGTGCCAGCAGCGGGACAGGCAATCAGCCCCAGCATTTT.

The rearrangement joins TRBV3-1 (or the pseudogene TRBV3-2) to TRBJ1-2; D uncertain. Germline V gives CDR1 LGHDT, CDR2 YNNKEL (reference sequence). This CDR3 is built from 14 residues. V was shortened by 1 base and J by 6 bases, with 12 bases between the two germline ends. The CDR3 DNA reads as TGTGCCAGCAGCCAAGGACTAGGAGTTCATGGCTACACCTTC. This translates into CASSQGLGVHGYTF.

The chain recombines TRBV3-1 (or the pseudogene TRBV3-2) with TRBJ2-6, with TRBD1 identical over 7 bases. Germline CDR1 is LGHDT and CDR2 is YNNKEL (reference sequence). The CDR3 has 15 residues. Trimming at V came to 2 bases and at J to 2 bases, leaving 0 bases not matched to a gene. The CDR3 nucleotides are TGTGCCAGCAGCCAACAGGGGGCTGGGGCCAACGTCCTGACTTTC. Translation: CASSQQGAGANVLTF.

V usage is TRBV15 and J usage is TRBJ1-1, with 9 bases that match TRBD1. The CDR3 is made up of 15 amino acids. The V segment lost 5 bases and the J segment 7 bases; nucleotides outside the gene matches: 11. Germline V CDR1 and CDR2: LNHNV, YYDKDF (reference sequence). The CDR3 DNA reads as TGTGCCACCAGCGATCGTCTGGACAGGGGCTATGAAGCTTTCTTT. Its protein product is CATSDRLDRGYEAFF.

This chain connects TRBV7-3 to TRBJ1-1; D call uncertain. Germline V gives CDR1 SGHTA, CDR2 FQGTGA. V shed 2 bases and J shed 0 bases, with 4 bases lying between them. CDR3 size: 13 residues. CDR3 amino acids: CASSLQMNTEAFF. In DNA form, the CDR3 reads TGTGCCAGCAGCTTACAAATGAACACTGAAGCTTTCTTT.

The V call is TRBV6-5, the J call TRBJ1-5; D may be TRBD1 (5 bases). The CDR3 contains 15 residues. V was cut by 6 bases and J by 4 bases, with 16 bases left in between. CDR1 is MNHEY and CDR2 is SVGAGI in the germline V gene. This CDR3 is CASRGRGLGNQPQHF. CDR3 DNA: TGTGCCAGCAGGGGAAGGGGTCTTGGGAATCAGCCCCAGCATTTT.